This T cell receptor beta chain emerged from a study of STAT3 mutations in large granular lymphocyte leukemia. Study findings and constraints: Every T-cell large granular lymphocyte leukemia patient had at least one immunodominant TCR beta clonotype. In several patients, dominant TCR clone burden exceeded STAT3 mutant burden, suggesting STAT3 mutation arose secondarily.

The CDR3 spans 15 residues. Trimming stripped 7 bases from V and 2 bases from J, with 15 bases between. Germline V lookup: CDR1 SEHNR, CDR2 FQNEAQ (reference sequence). Average productive template count per sample was 35,000 to 50,000. Profiled with immunoSEQ multiplex PCR; TCRdb holds only in-frame clones, not every one. Among approximately 11,000 clones listed, 65% to 90% were seen once. As for this clone: The antigen remains unidentified.

This receptor was obtained from a man at least 80 years old with T-cell large granular lymphocyte leukemia. Some clones in this sample may be carry-over from other donors' samples. The sequencing input was peripheral blood mononuclear cells. The chain recombines TRBV7-9 with TRBJ2-1; D perhaps matches TRBD1 (5 bases). The chain's CDR3 is CASTIRAGTYNEQFF. CDR3 nucleotides: TGTGCCAGCACCATAAGGGCAGGGACCTACAATGAGCAGTTCTTC.